The clone carrying this TCR beta chain has ten or more counts. The sample comes from a study of CD8 T cells in ankylosing spondylitis. TCRdb fed the 5' RACE reads into MiXCR, producing one record per CDR3 protein. Among around 18,000 distinct CDR3 sequences listed, over 7% were seen once. Input material: blood. This sequence was found in a male donor with ankylosing spondylitis or in good health (not recorded which).

The CDR3 region is CASSLIQEQPQHF. CDR3 coding DNA: TGTGCCAGCAGTTTAATTCAGGAACAGCCCCAGCATTTT. The gene calls are TRBV12-3 or TRBV12-4 and TRBJ1-5; no clear D. The length of the CDR3 is 13 residues. Between the trimmed V and J ends, which lost 2 bases and 7 bases, there was a span of 9 bases.